Detailed here is one TCR beta chain. The antigen remains unidentified. The CDR3 extends over 16 amino acids. Germline V gene lookup returns CDR1 SGHTA and CDR2 FQGNSA. The trim removed 0 bases at V and 4 bases at J, leaving 3 bases unmatched. PCR involved 60 Vbeta and 13 Jbeta primers. Produced via immunoSEQ multiplex PCR; TCRdb's table is partial and in-frame only. The table includes tens of thousands of clones, roughly 64% detected once. This record belongs to a study of cytomegalovirus exposure and HLA in healthy donors. Study results and limitations: A later analysis by the authors found several of the most significant clusters apparently linked to common viral pathogens. The study labeled 164 TCR beta chains cytomegalovirus-associated.

The sample consisted of PBMCs. The gene calls are TRBV7-2 and TRBJ2-7; TRBD2 aligns across 13 bases. The sequence came from a man aged 55 to 69 in good health and CMV-seropositive. The CDR3 spells CASSLAGTSGKYEQYF. The DNA of the CDR3 is TGTGCCAGCAGCTTAGCCGGGACTAGCGGGAAATACGAGCAGTACTTC.